One sample yielded the 13 T cell receptor beta chains listed below, sequenced in a study of shared clonotypes between healthy human individuals. Some clones are missing from TCRdb's copy, which holds only in-frame ones; the method was immunoSEQ multiplex PCR. Here the sample spans 1,500,000 or so clones, about 96% being singletons. The material sequenced was naive CD4+ T cells sorted from blood. Noted subset: CD45RA+ positively selected. Every receptor here comes from a man between 25 and 39 years old in good health.

The CDR3 nucleotides are TGTGCCAGCAGCCAAGGCGGCCGTGGTAGACTAGTCTTCGATGAGCAGTTCTTC. It is translated as CASSQGGRGRLVFDEQFF. The rearrangement uses TRBV14 and TRBJ2-1; weak D call: TRBD2 (6 bases). In germline, CDR1 is SGHDN, CDR2 FVKESK. V was clipped by 1 base and J by 8 bases, with 24 bases between them. The CDR3 spans 18 residues.

This chain joins TRBV11-2 and TRBJ2-1, with 10 bases that match TRBD2. Germline V gene sequence: CDR1 SGHAT, CDR2 FQNNGV. There are 16 residues in the CDR3. V dropped 5 bases and J dropped 4; count of bases not matched to a gene: 8. DNA of the CDR3: TGTGCCAGCAGCCCCATCGGGACTAGCGAGTACAATGAGCAGTTCTTC. This translates into CASSPIGTSEYNEQFF.

Note on this clone: Other DNA sequences in this sample translate to the same CDR3. The J gene is TRBJ1-5, the V gene TRBV30; D unclear. This CDR3 has 14 residues. Germline loops: CDR1 GTSNPN, CDR2 SVGIG (reference sequence). Trimming took off 2 bases at V and 0 bases at J, with 8 bases between the two ends. The CDR3 sequence: CAWSFGDSNQPQHF. In DNA, the CDR3 is TGTGCCTGGAGTTTCGGGGATAGCAATCAGCCCCAGCATTTT.

This chain links TRBV2 with TRBJ2-7; 7 nucleotides align to TRBD1. Per germline, CDR1 SNHLY and CDR2 FYNNEI. V was pared by 6 bases and J by 6 bases, with 14 bases of the junction left unmatched. The CDR3 is 15 residues long. The CDR3 spells CASSNLQGRSSEQYF. DNA of the CDR3: TGTGCCAGCAGCAACCTACAGGGGCGTTCGAGCGAGCAGTACTTC.

This clone was seen a single time. V usage is TRBV5-1 and J usage is TRBJ1-5; TRBD1 aligns across 7 bases. V lost 0 bases, J lost 1 base, and 7 bases stayed unmatched. Germline V CDR1 and CDR2: SGHRS, YFSETQ. CDR3 length equals 17 residues. The CDR3: CASSLGPDRVSNQPQHF. The CDR3 DNA reads as TGCGCCAGCAGCTTGGGACCTGACAGGGTGAGCAATCAGCCCCAGCATTTT.

The chain is built from TRBV28 and TRBJ1-5; 8 positions agree with TRBD1. This CDR3 contains 14 residues. V lost 7 bases, J lost 9 bases, and 11 bases stayed unmatched. Germline CDR1 reads MDHEN; CDR2 reads SYDVKM. The CDR3 bases are TGTGCCAGCAAGGAGACAGGGGATATCAGGCCCCAGCATTTT. This codes for CASKETGDIRPQHF. Together with reference TRBV28 and TRBJ1-5, the CDR3 gives the full variable domain: DVKVTQSSRYLVKRTGEKVFLECVQDMDHENMFWYRQDPGLGLRLIYFSYDVKMKEKGDIPEGYSVSREKKERFSLILESASTNQTSMYLCASKETGDIRPQHFGDGTRLSIL.

V and J are TRBV11-2 and TRBJ2-5; tentative D call: TRBD1 (5 bases). Trimming removed 2 bases at V and 2 bases at J, with 9 bases between. This CDR3 spans 14 amino acids. In germline, CDR1 is SGHAT, CDR2 FQNNGV. The CDR3 spells CASSLNRYQETQYF. Written as DNA, the CDR3 is TGTGCCAGCAGCTTAAACAGGTATCAAGAGACCCAGTACTTC. The entire variable domain, with the rest obtained from reference TRBV11-2 and TRBJ2-5, is as follows: EAGVAQSPRYKIIEKRQSVAFWCNPISGHATLYWYQQILGQGPKLLIQFQNNGVVDDSQLPKDRFSAERLKGVDSTLKIQPAKLEDSAVYLCASSLNRYQETQYFGPGTRLLVL.

This clone has only a few counts. This chain links TRBV19 with TRBJ1-5; D possibly corresponds to TRBD1 (6 bases). Per the germline V gene, CDR1 is LNHDA and CDR2 is SQIVND (reference sequence). V dropped 7 bases and J dropped 3 bases, with 13 bases sitting between them. The CDR3 loop spans 14 amino acids. CDR3 protein: CASTVGQFNQPQHF. In DNA, the CDR3 is TGTGCCAGTACCGTAGGACAGTTCAATCAGCCCCAGCATTTT.

The V call is TRBV7-9, the J call TRBJ2-7, with 8 bases identical to TRBD2. CDR1 is SEHNR and CDR2 is FQNEAQ in the germline V gene (reference sequence). Trimming removed 2 bases from V and 6 bases from J; junction bases left unmatched: 6. This CDR3 is 14 amino acids long. CDR3 in amino acids: CASSLLAGGGEQYF. CDR3 coding DNA: TGTGCCAGCAGCTTACTGGCGGGAGGAGGCGAGCAGTACTTC.

This chain uses TRBV11-1 with TRBJ1-5; D unclear. The germline CDR1 and CDR2 sequences are SGHAT and FQDESV (reference sequence). This CDR3 has 13 amino acids. Trimming took 6 bases from V and 5 from J, leaving 11 bases between them. The CDR3 spells CASSLTEDQPQHF. Written as DNA, the CDR3 is TGTGCCAGCAGTCTTACGGAGGATCAGCCCCAGCATTTT.

The genes are TRBV5-1 and TRBJ2-2, with 8 bases lining up with TRBD1. This CDR3 is 15 amino acids long. V lost 0 bases to trimming and J lost 6 bases; unmatched junction nucleotides: 4. The germline CDR1 and CDR2 sequences are SGHRS and YFSETQ. The CDR3 loop reads CASSLVSGGPGELFF. The CDR3 DNA reads as TGCGCCAGCAGCTTGGTATCAGGGGGCCCCGGGGAGCTGTTTTTT.

V usage is TRBV6-5 and J usage is TRBJ2-3; D unresolved. The CDR3 loop spans 12 amino acids. Trimming removed 5 bases at V and 6 bases at J, with 9 bases between. Germline assignment: CDR1 MNHEY and CDR2 SVGAGI. The CDR3 sequence: CASSPPGDTQYF. CDR3 DNA: TGTGCCAGCAGTCCCCCCGGGGATACGCAGTATTTT.

This clone has only one observation. V usage is TRBV7-9 and J usage is TRBJ2-1; 8 bases line up with TRBD2. This CDR3 region has 14 residues. Germline V gene data show CDR1 as SEHNR and CDR2 as FQNEAQ (reference sequence). V dropped 5 bases and J dropped 2; count of bases not matched to a gene: 2. The CDR3 loop is CASSSGSTYNEQFF. In DNA form, the CDR3 reads TGTGCCAGCAGCAGCGGGAGTACCTACAATGAGCAGTTCTTC.